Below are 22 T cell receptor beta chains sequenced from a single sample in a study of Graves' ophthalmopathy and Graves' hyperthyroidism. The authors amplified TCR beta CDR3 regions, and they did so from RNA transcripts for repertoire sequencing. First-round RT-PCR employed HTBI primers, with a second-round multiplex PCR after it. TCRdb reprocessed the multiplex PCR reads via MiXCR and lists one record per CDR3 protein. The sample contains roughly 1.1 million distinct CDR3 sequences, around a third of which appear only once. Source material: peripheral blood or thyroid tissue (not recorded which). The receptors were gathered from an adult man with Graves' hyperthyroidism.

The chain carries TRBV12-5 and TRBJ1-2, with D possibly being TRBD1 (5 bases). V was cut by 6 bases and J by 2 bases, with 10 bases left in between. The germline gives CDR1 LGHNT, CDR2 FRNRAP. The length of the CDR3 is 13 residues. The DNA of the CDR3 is TGTGCTAGTGGACAAGGGACCAACTATGGCTACACCTTC. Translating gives CASGQGTNYGYTF.

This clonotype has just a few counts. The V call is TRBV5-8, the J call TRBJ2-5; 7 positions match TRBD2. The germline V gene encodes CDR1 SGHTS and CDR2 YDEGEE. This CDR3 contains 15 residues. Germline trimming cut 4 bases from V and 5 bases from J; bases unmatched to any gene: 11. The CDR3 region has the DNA TGTGCCAGCAGCCCTAGCGGATCCCTGGGGGAGACCCAGTACTTC. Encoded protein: CASSPSGSLGETQYF.

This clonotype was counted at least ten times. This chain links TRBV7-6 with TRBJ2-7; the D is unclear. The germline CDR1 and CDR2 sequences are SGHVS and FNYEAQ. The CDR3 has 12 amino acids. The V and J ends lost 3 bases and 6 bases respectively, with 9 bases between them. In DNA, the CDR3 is TGTGCCAGCAGCTTGGAAGCCCGCGAGCAGTACTTC. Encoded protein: CASSLEAREQYF.

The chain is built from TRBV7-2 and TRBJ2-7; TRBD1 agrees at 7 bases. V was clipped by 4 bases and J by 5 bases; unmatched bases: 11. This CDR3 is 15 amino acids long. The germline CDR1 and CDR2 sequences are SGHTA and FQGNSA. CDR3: CASSSAGQGVHEQYF. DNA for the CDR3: TGTGCCAGCAGCTCTGCTGGGCAGGGGGTCCACGAGCAGTACTTC. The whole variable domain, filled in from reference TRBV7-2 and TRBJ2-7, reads GAGVSQSPSNKVTEKGKDVELRCDPISGHTALYWYRQSLGQGLEFLIYFQGNSAPDKSGLPSDRFSAERTGGSVSTLTIQRTQQEDSAVYLCASSSAGQGVHEQYFGPGTRLTVT.

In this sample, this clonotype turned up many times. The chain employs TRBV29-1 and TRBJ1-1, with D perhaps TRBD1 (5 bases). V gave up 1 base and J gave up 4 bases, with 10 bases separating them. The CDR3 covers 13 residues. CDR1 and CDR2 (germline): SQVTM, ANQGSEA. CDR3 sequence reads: CSVEAGVGTEAFF. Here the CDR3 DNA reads TGCAGCGTTGAAGCGGGGGTGGGCACTGAAGCTTTCTTT.

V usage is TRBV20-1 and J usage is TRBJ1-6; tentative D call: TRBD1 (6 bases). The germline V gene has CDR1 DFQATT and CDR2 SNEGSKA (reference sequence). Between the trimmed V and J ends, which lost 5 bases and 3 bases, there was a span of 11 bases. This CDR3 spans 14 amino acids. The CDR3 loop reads CSAADRVYNSPLHF. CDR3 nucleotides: TGCAGTGCTGCGGACAGAGTCTATAATTCACCCCTCCACTTT.

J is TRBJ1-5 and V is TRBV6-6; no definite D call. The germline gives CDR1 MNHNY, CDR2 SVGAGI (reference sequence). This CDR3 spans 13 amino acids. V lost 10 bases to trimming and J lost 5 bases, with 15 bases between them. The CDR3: CAINRGRDQPQHF. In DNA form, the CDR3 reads TGTGCCATAAACCGTGGGAGAGATCAGCCCCAGCATTTT.

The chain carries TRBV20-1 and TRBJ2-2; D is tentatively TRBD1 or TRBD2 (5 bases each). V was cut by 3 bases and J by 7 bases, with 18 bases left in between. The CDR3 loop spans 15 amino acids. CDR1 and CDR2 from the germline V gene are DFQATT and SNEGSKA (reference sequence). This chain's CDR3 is CSASFPRVGGGELFF. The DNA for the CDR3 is TGCAGTGCTAGTTTCCCCCGGGTTGGGGGCGGGGAGCTGTTTTTT.

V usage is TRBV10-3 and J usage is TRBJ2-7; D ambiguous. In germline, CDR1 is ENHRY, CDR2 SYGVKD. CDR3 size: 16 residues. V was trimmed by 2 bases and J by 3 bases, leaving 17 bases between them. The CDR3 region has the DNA TGTGCCATCAGTGAGCAGTACAGTGGGTCGCTCTACGAGCAGTACTTC. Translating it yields CAISEQYSGSLYEQYF.

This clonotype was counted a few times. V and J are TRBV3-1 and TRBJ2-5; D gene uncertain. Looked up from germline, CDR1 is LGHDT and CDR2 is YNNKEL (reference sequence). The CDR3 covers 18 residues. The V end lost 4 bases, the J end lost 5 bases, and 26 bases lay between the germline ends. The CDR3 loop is CASSPEEPTVSPRETQYF. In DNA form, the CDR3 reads TGTGCCAGCAGCCCAGAGGAGCCAACAGTCTCCCCCCGGGAGACCCAGTACTTC.

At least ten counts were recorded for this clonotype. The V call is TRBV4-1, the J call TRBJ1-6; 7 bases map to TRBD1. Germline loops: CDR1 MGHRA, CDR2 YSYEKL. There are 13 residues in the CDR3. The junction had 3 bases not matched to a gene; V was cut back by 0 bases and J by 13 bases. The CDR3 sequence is CASSQEGRGPLHF. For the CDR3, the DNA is TGCGCCAGCAGCCAAGAAGGCAGGGGGCCCCTCCACTTT.

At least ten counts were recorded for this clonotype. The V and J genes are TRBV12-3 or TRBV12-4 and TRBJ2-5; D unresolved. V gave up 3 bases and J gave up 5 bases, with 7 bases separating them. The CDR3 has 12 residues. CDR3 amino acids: CASSFQRETQYF. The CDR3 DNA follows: TGTGCCAGCAGTTTTCAACGTGAGACCCAGTACTTC.

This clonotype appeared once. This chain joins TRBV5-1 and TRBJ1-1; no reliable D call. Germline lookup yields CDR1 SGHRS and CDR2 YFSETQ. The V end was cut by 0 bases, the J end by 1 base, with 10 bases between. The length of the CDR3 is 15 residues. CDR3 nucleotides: TGCGCCAGCAGCTTGGTCCAAGGCCCGAACACTGAAGCTTTCTTT. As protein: CASSLVQGPNTEAFF.

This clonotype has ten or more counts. The CDR3 DNA sequence: TGTGCCATCAGTGGGCAGCGAGAGACCCAGTACTTC. This gives the protein CAISGQRETQYF. This chain joins TRBV10-3 and TRBJ2-5; no definite D call. Trimming cost V 4 bases and J 4 bases, with 7 bases left between them. The V gene's germline CDR1 is ENHRY and CDR2 SYGVKD. CDR3 length equals 12 residues.

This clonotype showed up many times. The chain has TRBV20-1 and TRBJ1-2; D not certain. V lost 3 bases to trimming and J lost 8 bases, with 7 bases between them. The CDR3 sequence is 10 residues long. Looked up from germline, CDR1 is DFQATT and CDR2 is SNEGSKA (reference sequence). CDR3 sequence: CSASVSGYTF. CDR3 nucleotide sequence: TGCAGTGCTAGTGTGAGCGGCTACACCTTC.

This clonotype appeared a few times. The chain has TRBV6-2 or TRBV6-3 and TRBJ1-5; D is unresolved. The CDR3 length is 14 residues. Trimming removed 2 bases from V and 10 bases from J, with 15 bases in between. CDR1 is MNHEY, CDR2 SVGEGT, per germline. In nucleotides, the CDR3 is TGTGCCAGCAGTTACGCACTTTTGGGTTACCCCCAGCATTTT. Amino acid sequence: CASSYALLGYPQHF.

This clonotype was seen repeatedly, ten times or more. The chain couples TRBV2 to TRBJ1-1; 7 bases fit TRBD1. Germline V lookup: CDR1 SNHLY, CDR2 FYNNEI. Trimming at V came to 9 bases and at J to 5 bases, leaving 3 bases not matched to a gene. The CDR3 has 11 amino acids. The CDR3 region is CASDRETEAFF. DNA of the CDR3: TGTGCCAGTGACAGGGAAACTGAAGCTTTCTTT.

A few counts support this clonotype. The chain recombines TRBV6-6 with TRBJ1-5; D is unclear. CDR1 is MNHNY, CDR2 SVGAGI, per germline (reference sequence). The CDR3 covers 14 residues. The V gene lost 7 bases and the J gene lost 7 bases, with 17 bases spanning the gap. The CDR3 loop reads CASIPQEGGQPQHF. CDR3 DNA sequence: TGTGCCAGCATCCCCCAAGAGGGCGGGCAGCCCCAGCATTTT.

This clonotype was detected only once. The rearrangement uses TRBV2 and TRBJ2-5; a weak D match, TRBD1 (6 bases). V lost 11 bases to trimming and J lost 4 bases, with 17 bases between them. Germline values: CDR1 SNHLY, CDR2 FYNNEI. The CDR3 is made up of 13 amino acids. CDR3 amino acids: CAGMSGAGETQYF. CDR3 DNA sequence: TGTGCCGGCATGTCAGGGGCAGGAGAGACCCAGTACTTC.

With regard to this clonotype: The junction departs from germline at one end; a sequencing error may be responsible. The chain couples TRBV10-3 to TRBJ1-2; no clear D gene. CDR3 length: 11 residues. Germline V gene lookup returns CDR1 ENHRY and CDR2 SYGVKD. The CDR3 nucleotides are TGTGCCAGCAGTGAAGAACGGGGCTACACCTTC. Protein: CASSEERGYTF.

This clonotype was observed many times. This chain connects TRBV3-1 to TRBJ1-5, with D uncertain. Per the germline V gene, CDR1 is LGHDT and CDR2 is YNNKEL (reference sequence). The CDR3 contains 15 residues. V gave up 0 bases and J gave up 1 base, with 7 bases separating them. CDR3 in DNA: TGTGCCAGCAGCCAAGACGCCAGAAGCAATCAGCCCCAGCATTTT. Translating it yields CASSQDARSNQPQHF.

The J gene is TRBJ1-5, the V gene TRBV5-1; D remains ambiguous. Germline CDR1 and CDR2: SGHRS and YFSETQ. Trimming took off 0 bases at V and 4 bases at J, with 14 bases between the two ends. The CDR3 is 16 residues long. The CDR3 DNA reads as TGCGCCAGCAGCTTGGGCCCTGGGGAGGGAAATCAGCCCCAGCATTTT. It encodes CASSLGPGEGNQPQHF.